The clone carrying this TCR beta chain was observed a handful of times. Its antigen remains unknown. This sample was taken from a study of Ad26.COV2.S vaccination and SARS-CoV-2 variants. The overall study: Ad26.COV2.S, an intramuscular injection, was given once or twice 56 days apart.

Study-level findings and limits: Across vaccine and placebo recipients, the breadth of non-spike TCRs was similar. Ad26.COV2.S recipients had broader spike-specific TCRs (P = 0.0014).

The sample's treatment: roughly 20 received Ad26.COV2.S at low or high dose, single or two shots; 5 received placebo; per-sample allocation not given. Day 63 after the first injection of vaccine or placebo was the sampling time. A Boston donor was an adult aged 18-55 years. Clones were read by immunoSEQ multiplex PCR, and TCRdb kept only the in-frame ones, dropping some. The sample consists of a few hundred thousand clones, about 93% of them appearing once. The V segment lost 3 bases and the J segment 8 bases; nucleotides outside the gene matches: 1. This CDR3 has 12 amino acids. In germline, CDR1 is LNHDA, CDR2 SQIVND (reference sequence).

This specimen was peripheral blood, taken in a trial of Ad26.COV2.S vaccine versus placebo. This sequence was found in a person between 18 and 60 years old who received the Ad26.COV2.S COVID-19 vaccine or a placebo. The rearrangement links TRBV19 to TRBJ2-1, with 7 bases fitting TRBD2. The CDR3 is CASSITSDEQFF. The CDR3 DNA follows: TGTGCCAGTAGTATCACTAGCGATGAGCAGTTCTTC.